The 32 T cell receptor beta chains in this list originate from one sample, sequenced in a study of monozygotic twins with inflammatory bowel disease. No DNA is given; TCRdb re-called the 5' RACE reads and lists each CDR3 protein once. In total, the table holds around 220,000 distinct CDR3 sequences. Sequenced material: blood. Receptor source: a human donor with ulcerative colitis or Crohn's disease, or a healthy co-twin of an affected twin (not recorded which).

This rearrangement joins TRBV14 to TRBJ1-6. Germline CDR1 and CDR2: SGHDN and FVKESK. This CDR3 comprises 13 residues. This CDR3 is CASSQGYNSPLHF.

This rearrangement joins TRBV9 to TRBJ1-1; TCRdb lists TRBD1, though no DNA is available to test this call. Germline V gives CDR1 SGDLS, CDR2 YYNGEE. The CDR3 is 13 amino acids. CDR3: CASSVEDRGSAFF.

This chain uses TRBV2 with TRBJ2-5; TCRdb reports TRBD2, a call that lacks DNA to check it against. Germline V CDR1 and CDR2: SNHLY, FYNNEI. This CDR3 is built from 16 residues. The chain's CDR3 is CASTVWTSGGQETQYF.

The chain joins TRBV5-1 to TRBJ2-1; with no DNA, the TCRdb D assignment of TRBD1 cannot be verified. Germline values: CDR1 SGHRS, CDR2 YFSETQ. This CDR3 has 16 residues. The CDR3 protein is CASFPAGGSSYNEQFF.

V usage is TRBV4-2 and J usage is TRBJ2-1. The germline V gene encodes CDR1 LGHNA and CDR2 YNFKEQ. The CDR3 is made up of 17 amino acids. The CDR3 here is CASSQVQSGSSYNEQFF.

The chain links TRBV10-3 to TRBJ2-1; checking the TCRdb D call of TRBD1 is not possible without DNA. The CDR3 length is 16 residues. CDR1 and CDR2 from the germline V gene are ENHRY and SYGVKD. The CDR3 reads CAISETGAPRQNEQFF.

The CDR3 loop is CASSQDSLFYGYTF. The chain links TRBV14 to TRBJ1-2; with no DNA, the TCRdb D assignment of TRBD1 cannot be verified. Germline CDR1 reads SGHDN; CDR2 reads FVKESK. This CDR3 has 14 residues. The full variable domain, rest sourced from reference TRBV14 and TRBJ1-2, is EAGVTQFPSHSVIEKGQTVTLRCDPISGHDNLYWYRRVMGKEIKFLLHFVKESKQDESGMPNNRFLAERTGGTYSTLKVQPAELEDSGVYFCASSQDSLFYGYTFGSGTRLTVV.

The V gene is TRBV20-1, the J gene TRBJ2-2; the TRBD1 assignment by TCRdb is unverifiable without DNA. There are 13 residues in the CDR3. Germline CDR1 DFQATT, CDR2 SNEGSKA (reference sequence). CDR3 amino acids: CSARPPNTGELFF.

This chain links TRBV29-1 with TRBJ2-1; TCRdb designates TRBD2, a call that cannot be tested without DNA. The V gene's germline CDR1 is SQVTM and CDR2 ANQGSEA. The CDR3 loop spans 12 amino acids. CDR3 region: CSQTSGRGEQFF.

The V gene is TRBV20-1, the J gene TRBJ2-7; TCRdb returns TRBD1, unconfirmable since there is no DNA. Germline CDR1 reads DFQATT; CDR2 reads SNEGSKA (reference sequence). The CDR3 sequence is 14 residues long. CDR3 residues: CSAPRRGHIYEQYF.

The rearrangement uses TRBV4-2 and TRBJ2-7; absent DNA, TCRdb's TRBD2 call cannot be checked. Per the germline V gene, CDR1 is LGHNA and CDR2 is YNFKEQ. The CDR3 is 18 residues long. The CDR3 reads CASSLRGGTDLGPYEQYF.

CDR3 loop: CASSVGFWDNQPQHF. The chain joins TRBV9 to TRBJ1-5. This CDR3 spans 15 amino acids. Germline CDR1 reads SGDLS; CDR2 reads YYNGEE.

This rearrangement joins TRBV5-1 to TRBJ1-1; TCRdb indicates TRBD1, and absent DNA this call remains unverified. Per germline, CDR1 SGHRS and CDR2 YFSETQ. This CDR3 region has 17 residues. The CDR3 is CASSLEGTYRVGTEAFF.

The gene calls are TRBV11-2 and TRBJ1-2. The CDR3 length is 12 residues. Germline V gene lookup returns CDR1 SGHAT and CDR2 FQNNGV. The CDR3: CASIAYSNGYTF.

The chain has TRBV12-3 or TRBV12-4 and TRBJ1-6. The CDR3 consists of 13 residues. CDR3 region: CASSSAANSPLHF.

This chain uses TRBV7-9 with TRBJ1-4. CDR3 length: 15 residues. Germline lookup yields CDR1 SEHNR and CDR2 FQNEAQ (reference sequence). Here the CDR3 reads CASSLGRQTNEKLFF.

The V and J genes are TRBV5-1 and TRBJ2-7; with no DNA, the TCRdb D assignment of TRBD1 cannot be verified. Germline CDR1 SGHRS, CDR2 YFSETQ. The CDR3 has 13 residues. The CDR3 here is CASSYGTLYEQYF.

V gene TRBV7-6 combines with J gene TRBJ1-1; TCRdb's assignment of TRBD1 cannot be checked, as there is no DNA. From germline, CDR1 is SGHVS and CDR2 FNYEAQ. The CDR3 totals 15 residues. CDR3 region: CASSNPDGERTEAFF.

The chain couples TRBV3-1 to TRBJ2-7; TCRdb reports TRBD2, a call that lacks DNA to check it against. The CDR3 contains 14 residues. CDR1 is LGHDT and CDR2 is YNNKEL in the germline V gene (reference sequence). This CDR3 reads CASSPQALSYEQYF.

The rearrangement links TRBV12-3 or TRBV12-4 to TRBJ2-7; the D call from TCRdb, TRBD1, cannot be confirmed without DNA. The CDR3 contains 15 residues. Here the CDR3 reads CASSLWDSHSYEQYF.

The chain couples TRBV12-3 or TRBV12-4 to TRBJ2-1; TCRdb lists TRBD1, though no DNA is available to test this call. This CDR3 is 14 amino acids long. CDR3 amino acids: CASSLAGTGDEQFF.

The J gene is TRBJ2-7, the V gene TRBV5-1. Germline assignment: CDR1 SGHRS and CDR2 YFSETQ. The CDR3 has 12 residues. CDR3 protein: CASSRDRYEQYF.

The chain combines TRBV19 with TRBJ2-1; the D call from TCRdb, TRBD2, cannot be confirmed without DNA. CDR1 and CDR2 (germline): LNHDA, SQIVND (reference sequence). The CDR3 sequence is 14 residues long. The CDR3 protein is CASKGVGAGGQEFF. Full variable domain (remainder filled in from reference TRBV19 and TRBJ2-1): DGGITQSPKYLFRKEGQNVTLSCEQNLNHDAMYWYRQDPGQGLRLIYYSQIVNDFQKGDIAEGYSVSREKKESFPLTVTSAQKNPTAFYLCASKGVGAGGQEFFGPGTRLTVL.

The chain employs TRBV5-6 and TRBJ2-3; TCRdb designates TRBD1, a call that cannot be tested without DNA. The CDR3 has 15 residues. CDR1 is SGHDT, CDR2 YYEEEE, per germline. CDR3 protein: CASSMRQGSTDTQYF. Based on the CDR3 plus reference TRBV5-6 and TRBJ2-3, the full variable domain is DAGVTQSPTHLIKTRGQQVTLRCSPKSGHDTVSWYQQALGQGPQFIFQYYEEEERQRGNFPDRFSGHQFPNYSSELNVNALLLGDSALYLCASSMRQGSTDTQYFGPGTRLTVL.

This CDR3 reads CASSLSGGGYEQYF. The chain employs TRBV7-2 and TRBJ2-7; the TRBD1 assignment by TCRdb is unverifiable without DNA. Germline V CDR1 and CDR2: SGHTA, FQGNSA. The CDR3 totals 14 residues.

The CDR3 protein is CSVGQGANYGYTF. The rearrangement uses TRBV29-1 and TRBJ1-2; the TCRdb call, TRBD1, lacks DNA for checking. The CDR3 totals 13 residues. Looked up from germline, CDR1 is SQVTM and CDR2 is ANQGSEA.

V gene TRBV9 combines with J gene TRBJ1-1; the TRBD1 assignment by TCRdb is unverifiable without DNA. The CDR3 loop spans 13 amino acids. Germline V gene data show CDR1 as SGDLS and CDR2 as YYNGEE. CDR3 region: CASSVGDPERAFF.

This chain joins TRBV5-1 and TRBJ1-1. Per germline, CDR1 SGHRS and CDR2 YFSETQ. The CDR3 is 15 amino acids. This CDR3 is CASSLVASMNTEAFF.

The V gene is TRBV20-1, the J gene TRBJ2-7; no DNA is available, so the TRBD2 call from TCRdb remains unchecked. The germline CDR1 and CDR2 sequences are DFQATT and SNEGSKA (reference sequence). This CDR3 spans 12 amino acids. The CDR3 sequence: CSARAGGYEQYF.

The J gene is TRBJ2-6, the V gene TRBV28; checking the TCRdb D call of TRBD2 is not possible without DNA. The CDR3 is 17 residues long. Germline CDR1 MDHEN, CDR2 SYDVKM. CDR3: CASRAGGGNSGANVLTF.

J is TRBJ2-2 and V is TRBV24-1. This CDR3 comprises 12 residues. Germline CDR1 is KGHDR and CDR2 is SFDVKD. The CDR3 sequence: CATSGTPGELFF.

CDR3 protein: CSARGRDRVSSYEQYF. The V gene is TRBV20-1, the J gene TRBJ2-7; TCRdb reports TRBD1, a call that lacks DNA to check it against. This CDR3 comprises 16 residues. Per germline, CDR1 DFQATT and CDR2 SNEGSKA (reference sequence).